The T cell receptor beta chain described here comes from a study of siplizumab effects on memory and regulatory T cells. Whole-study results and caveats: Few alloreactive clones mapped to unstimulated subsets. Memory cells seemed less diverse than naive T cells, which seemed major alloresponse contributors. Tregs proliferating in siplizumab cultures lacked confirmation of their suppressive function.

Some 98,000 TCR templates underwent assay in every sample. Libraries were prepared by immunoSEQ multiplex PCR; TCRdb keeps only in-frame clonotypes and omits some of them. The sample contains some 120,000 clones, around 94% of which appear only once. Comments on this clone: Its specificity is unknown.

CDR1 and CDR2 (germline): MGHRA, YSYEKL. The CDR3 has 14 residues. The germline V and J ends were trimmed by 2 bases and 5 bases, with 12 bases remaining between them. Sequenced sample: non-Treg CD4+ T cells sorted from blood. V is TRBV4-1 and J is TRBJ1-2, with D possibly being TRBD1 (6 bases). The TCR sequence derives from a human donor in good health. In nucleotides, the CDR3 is TGCGCCAGCAGCCAAAGGGACACGGGTTATGGCTACACCTTC. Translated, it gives CASSQRDTGYGYTF.